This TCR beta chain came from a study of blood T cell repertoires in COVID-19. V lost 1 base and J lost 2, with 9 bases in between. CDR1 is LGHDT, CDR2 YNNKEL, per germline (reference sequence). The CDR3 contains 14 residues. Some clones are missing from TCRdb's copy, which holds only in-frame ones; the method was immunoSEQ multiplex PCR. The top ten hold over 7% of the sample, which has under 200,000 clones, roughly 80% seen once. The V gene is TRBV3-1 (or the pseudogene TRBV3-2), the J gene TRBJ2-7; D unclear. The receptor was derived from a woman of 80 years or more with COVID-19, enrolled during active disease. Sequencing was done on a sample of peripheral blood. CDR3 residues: CASSQGAKTYEQYF. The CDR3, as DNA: TGTGCCAGCAGCCAAGGCGCCAAGACCTACGAGCAGTACTTC.